This record covers a single T cell receptor (beta chain). Its specificity is unknown. CDR3 size: 18 residues. Germline V gene data show CDR1 as LNHDA and CDR2 as SQIVND (reference sequence). After removal of 6 bases from V and 2 bases from J, the junction contained 19 bases not matched to a gene. These data belong to a study of PD-1 blockade in classical Hodgkin lymphoma. Whole-study context: Intravenous delivery of nivolumab at 3 mg/kg to patients occurred every 2 weeks.

Study results and caveats: What drove the repertoire differences, possibly disease activity or prior therapy, has not been defined.

No patient escaped relapse after autologous stem cell transplantation, and brentuximab vedotin exposure varied. The protocol was immunoSEQ multiplex PCR, while the TCRdb copy is restricted to in-frame clones and leaves out a portion. Of more than 60,000 clones listed, roughly 90% are singletons. The chain carries TRBV19 and TRBJ2-7, with TRBD1 matching over 7 bases. This material consisted of peripheral blood mononuclear cells (PBMCs), taken at baseline. The receptor comes from a human donor with classical Hodgkin lymphoma. The CDR3 here is CASRASSAGGSFTYEQYF. The CDR3 region has the DNA TGTGCCAGTAGGGCCTCCTCTGCAGGGGGAAGCTTCACCTACGAGCAGTACTTC.